One sample yielded the 9 T cell receptor beta chains listed below, sequenced in a study of blood T cell repertoires in COVID-19 (dated by TCRdb to between 2020 and 2021). To prepare the library, the immunoSEQ multiplex PCR assay was applied. Sourced from immuneACCESS, this table was stored by TCRdb with only in-frame sequences that have V and J called. A share of the clones is absent; for the studies checked, an unresolved V gene accounts for under half, and the remainder has no known explanation. Here the sample has some 150,000 clones; approximately 83% occur a single time. Of the sample, over 2% is held by the ten largest clones. The source material was peripheral blood. Receptors were obtained from a human donor with acute or convalescent COVID-19. The donor label of this sample is uncertain.

A single count supports this clone. V usage is TRBV10-3 and J usage is TRBJ1-1, with 8 bases fitting TRBD1. J lost 0 bases, V lost 6 bases, and 6 bases had no gene match. The CDR3 spans 15 residues. Germline values: CDR1 ENHRY, CDR2 SYGVKD. In DNA, the CDR3 is TGTGCCATCAGCCCGGGACAGGTTGTGAACACTGAAGCTTTCTTT. It encodes CAISPGQVVNTEAFF.

The V gene is TRBV29-1, the J gene TRBJ1-1; 9 nucleotides match TRBD1. CDR3 length: 14 amino acids. Germline V gene lookup returns CDR1 SQVTM and CDR2 ANQGSEA. V was pared by 3 bases and J by 4 bases, with 6 bases of the junction left unmatched. For the CDR3, the DNA is TGCAGCGTTGATACAGGGGGCCAAGGCACTGAAGCTTTCTTT. Translating it yields CSVDTGGQGTEAFF.

The rearrangement joins TRBV7-3 to TRBJ1-2; TRBD1 is a possible D gene (6 bases). CDR1 and CDR2 from the germline V gene are SGHTA and FQGTGA. The CDR3 is 13 amino acids. Trimming took 5 bases from V and 4 from J, leaving 11 bases between them. This CDR3 is CASSPDRSYGYTF. The DNA for the CDR3 is TGTGCCAGCAGCCCGGACAGAAGCTATGGCTACACCTTC.

This clone turned up a few times. The chain employs TRBV27 and TRBJ2-5; 7 bases are a match to TRBD1. Germline-derived CDR1 and CDR2 are MNHEY and SMNVEV (reference sequence). The CDR3 runs to 13 residues. With V trimmed by 10 bases and J by 4 bases, 9 bases remained unmatched. The DNA of the CDR3 is TGTGCCACCCACCCGGCAGGGGGAGAGACCCAGTACTTC. This codes for CATHPAGGETQYF.

The chain couples TRBV30 to TRBJ1-1; 9 positions agree with TRBD1. This CDR3 region has 15 residues. Losses at the gene ends were 0 bases for V and 7 bases for J; bases not matched to a gene: 9. Germline lookup yields CDR1 GTSNPN and CDR2 SVGIG (reference sequence). This chain's CDR3 is CAWSVEQGAAREAFF. CDR3 in DNA: TGTGCCTGGAGTGTAGAACAGGGGGCGGCCCGTGAAGCTTTCTTT.

The CDR3 DNA is TGTGCCAGCAGCCCCAACCAGGGGGCAAGGGAGGGCTACACCTTC. Its protein is CASSPNQGAREGYTF. This rearrangement joins TRBV14 to TRBJ1-2, with 8 bases aligning to TRBD1. This CDR3 spans 15 amino acids. The V gene end was trimmed by 4 bases and the J gene end by 8 bases; junction bases not matched to a gene: 12. CDR1 and CDR2 from the germline V gene are SGHDN and FVKESK.

This clone was observed a few times. The V call is TRBV30, the J call TRBJ1-5, with D possibly matching TRBD1 (6 bases). The CDR3 loop spans 13 amino acids. Per germline, CDR1 GTSNPN and CDR2 SVGIG (reference sequence). Trimming stripped 2 bases from V and 1 base from J, with 6 bases between. DNA for the CDR3: TGTGCCTGGAGTACAGGGAGCAATCAGCCCCAGCATTTT. It yields the protein CAWSTGSNQPQHF.

The chain carries TRBV11-2 and TRBJ2-3; TRBD2 agrees at 8 bases. The trim removed 1 base at V and 4 bases at J, leaving 7 bases unmatched. CDR1 and CDR2 from the germline V gene are SGHAT and FQNNGV. This CDR3 region has 16 residues. Written as DNA, the CDR3 is TGTGCCAGCAGCTTAGTGCCGGGAGGGCTCGCAGATACGCAGTATTTT. It translates to CASSLVPGGLADTQYF.

The chain joins TRBV19 to TRBJ2-1; 9 nucleotides align to TRBD1. CDR1 and CDR2 (germline): LNHDA, SQIVND (reference sequence). The CDR3 is 15 residues long. V was pared by 10 bases and J by 0 bases, with 7 bases of the junction left unmatched. The CDR3 region has the DNA TGTGCCACCGCCGGGACAGGGAACTCCTACAATGAGCAGTTCTTC. As protein: CATAGTGNSYNEQFF.